What follows describes a single T cell receptor (beta chain). Clones were sequenced by immunoSEQ multiplex PCR, and TCRdb holds only the in-frame ones, with some missing. Altogether 540,000 or so clones are present, about 89% being singletons, with the ten largest covering roughly 7.3%. Germline loops: CDR1 SQVTM, CDR2 ANQGSEA. V gave up 4 bases and J gave up 3 bases; unmatched junction bases: 11. The CDR3 loop spans 15 amino acids. The sample originates from a study of blood T cell repertoires in COVID-19. The genes are TRBV29-1 and TRBJ1-2, with 7 bases identical to TRBD1. The sequenced material came from peripheral blood. This receptor was identified in a woman in her fifties or sixties with COVID-19, enrolled during active disease. CDR3 bases: TGCAGCGTTGCCCCGCGGGACAGCCTTGACTATGGCTACACCTTC. Translating gives CSVAPRDSLDYGYTF.